This T cell receptor (beta chain) was found in a study of CD8 T cells in Susac syndrome. Peripheral blood CD8+ and CD4+ T cells were profiled by TCR beta sequencing. Negative isolation yielded the CD8+ and CD4+ T cells, while FACS enriched the TEMRA cells. Concerning this clonotype: No antigen is known for it.

Reverse transcription of 0.5 to 1 ug RNA used random hexamers. Across 54 Vbeta and 13 Jbeta, TCR beta CDR3 was amplified with immunoSEQ multiplex PCR. TCRdb reprocessed the immunoSEQ multiplex PCR reads via MiXCR and lists one record per CDR3 protein. The sample includes approximately 120,000 distinct CDR3 sequences, 92% seen only once; the top ten take about 0.11%. General observations from the study: A relatively small number of individuals underwent TCR sequencing and HLA analysis.

Per the germline V gene, CDR1 is SGHRS and CDR2 is YFSETQ. CDR3 length equals 17 residues. The germline V and J ends were trimmed by 4 bases and 0 bases, with 16 bases remaining between them. Material for sequencing was CD8+ T cells from PBMCs. The receptor's source is a human donor in good health. V is TRBV5-1 and J is TRBJ2-2; a weak D match, TRBD1 (6 bases). For the CDR3, the DNA is TGCGCCAGCAGCCCTAAACAGGGTGTCGCGAACACCGGGGAGCTGTTTTTT. This encodes CASSPKQGVANTGELFF.